These 19 T cell receptor beta chains came from one sample sequenced in a study of blood T cell repertoires in COVID-19. Sequencing used immunoSEQ multiplex PCR; TCRdb keeps in-frame clones, though not all of them. Here the sample spans a few hundred thousand clones, around 90% being singletons. Material for sequencing was PBMCs or T cells enriched from blood (not recorded which). These receptors came from a woman in her late teens or twenties with acute COVID-19.

In DNA form, the CDR3 reads TGTGCCAGCCGGGACAGGGGGCTAGGTGGCAATCAGCCCCAGCATTTT. It yields the protein CASRDRGLGGNQPQHF. The V and J genes are TRBV19 and TRBJ1-5; the match to TRBD1 covers 12 bases. V lost 9 bases and J lost 2; bases outside the gene matches: 8. This CDR3 comprises 16 residues. In germline, CDR1 is LNHDA, CDR2 SQIVND (reference sequence).

This chain uses TRBV11-2 with TRBJ2-2; 7 bases line up with TRBD2. The germline V gene encodes CDR1 SGHAT and CDR2 FQNNGV. This CDR3 contains 15 residues. Losses at the gene ends were 7 bases for V and 4 bases for J; bases not matched to a gene: 9. As DNA, the CDR3 is TGTGCCAGCAAGCGGGGAGGAGGGTTCACCGGGGAGCTGTTTTTT. Its translation: CASKRGGGFTGELFF.

The V gene is TRBV4-2, the J gene TRBJ2-7; maybe TRBD2 (6 bases). Trimming pared 5 bases from V and 0 bases from J, leaving 23 bases between. Germline assignment: CDR1 LGHNA and CDR2 YNFKEQ. CDR3 length equals 18 residues. The CDR3 region has the DNA TGTGCCAGCAGCAGAACCCCTCCAGGACTAACCGGCTCCTACGAGCAGTACTTC. Protein product: CASSRTPPGLTGSYEQYF.

This chain uses TRBV6-2 or TRBV6-3 with TRBJ2-3; 10 nucleotides align to TRBD2. The CDR3 extends over 20 amino acids. CDR1 MNHEY and CDR2 SVGEGT come from the germline V gene. With 2 bases clipped from V and 0 bases from J, the junction kept 14 bases outside the gene matches. The CDR3 sequence is CASSYPQYLATSGSTDTQYF. In DNA, the CDR3 is TGTGCCAGCAGTTACCCACAATACCTTGCGACTAGCGGGAGCACAGATACGCAGTATTTT.

The DNA for the CDR3 is TGTGCCAGCAGCTCTGGGTCAGGGACCCAGTACTTC. Translating gives CASSSGSGTQYF. The chain combines TRBV5-5 with TRBJ2-5; D is unclear. Trimming took off 3 bases at V and 7 bases at J, with 10 bases between the two ends. Looked up from germline, CDR1 is SGHKS and CDR2 is YYEKEE (reference sequence). This CDR3 spans 12 amino acids.

V usage is TRBV25-1 and J usage is TRBJ2-1; perhaps TRBD1 as D (6 bases). The CDR3 length is 15 residues. Trimming took 5 bases from V and 4 from J, leaving 15 bases between them. Germline V gene sequence: CDR1 MGHDK, CDR2 SYGVNS. CDR3 DNA: TGTGCCAGCAGTAACTTGGACAGAGAATACAATGAGCAGTTCTTC. As protein: CASSNLDREYNEQFF.

The chain combines TRBV5-1 with TRBJ2-5; D remains unclear. Germline values: CDR1 SGHRS, CDR2 YFSETQ. Trimming removed 3 bases at V and 0 bases at J, with 9 bases between. This CDR3 has 14 residues. CDR3 nucleotide sequence: TGCGCCAGCAGCTCCTCTACTTACCAAGAGACCCAGTACTTC. Its protein product is CASSSSTYQETQYF.

The chain combines TRBV3-1 (or the pseudogene TRBV3-2) with TRBJ2-1; 9 positions agree with TRBD1. CDR1 LGHDT and CDR2 YNNKEL come from the germline V gene (reference sequence). This CDR3 contains 16 residues. V was pared by 1 base and J by 7 bases, with 8 bases of the junction left unmatched. The CDR3 DNA is TGTGCCAGCAGCCAAGGGGGGACAGGGTTACCTAATGAGCAGTTCTTC. It codes for CASSQGGTGLPNEQFF.

The chain is built from TRBV18 and TRBJ2-2; 8 nucleotides align to TRBD2. The germline V gene encodes CDR1 KGHSH and CDR2 LQKENI. V gave up 6 bases and J gave up 6 bases; unmatched junction bases: 12. This CDR3 has 16 amino acids. CDR3 residues: CASSSGTEKRAGELFF. The CDR3 bases are TGTGCCAGCTCTAGCGGGACCGAAAAACGGGCCGGGGAGCTGTTTTTT.

The CDR3, as DNA: TGTGCCAGCTCACGAGGGATCAACAATGAGCAGTTCTTC. Amino acid sequence: CASSRGINNEQFF. The V call is TRBV18, the J call TRBJ2-1; possibly TRBD2 for D (5 bases). Per the germline V gene, CDR1 is KGHSH and CDR2 is LQKENI. V shed 4 bases and J shed 5 bases, with 9 bases lying between them. This CDR3 has 13 residues.

The rearrangement joins TRBV9 to TRBJ2-1, with 10 bases fitting TRBD2. The CDR3 runs 16 residues. The ends lost 6 bases at V and 1 base at J; junction bases unmatched: 7. The V gene's germline CDR1 is SGDLS and CDR2 YYNGEE. CDR3 in amino acids: CASTRAGGSSYNEQFF. The CDR3 DNA sequence: TGTGCCAGCACCCGAGCGGGAGGGAGTTCCTACAATGAGCAGTTCTTC.

Only one count was recorded for this clone. The V gene is TRBV15, the J gene TRBJ2-7; 10 bases fit TRBD1. V was pared by 1 base and J by 5 bases, with 2 bases of the junction left unmatched. This CDR3 region has 14 residues. Germline values: CDR1 LNHNV, CDR2 YYDKDF (reference sequence). Here the CDR3 reads CATSRGQGAHEQYF. The CDR3 coding sequence is TGTGCCACCAGCAGAGGACAGGGGGCCCACGAGCAGTACTTC.

The chain uses TRBV5-1 and TRBJ1-2, with D unresolved. Germline-derived CDR1 and CDR2 are SGHRS and YFSETQ. The CDR3 spans 13 residues. Between the trimmed V and J ends, which lost 4 bases and 4 bases, there was a span of 11 bases. The DNA of the CDR3 is TGCGCCAGCAGCCCAGACGGGAGCTATGGCTACACCTTC. Its translation: CASSPDGSYGYTF.

The V and J genes are TRBV15 and TRBJ2-5, with a possible D match to TRBD1 (6 bases). Germline V gene data show CDR1 as LNHNV and CDR2 as YYDKDF (reference sequence). The V gene lost 1 base and the J gene lost 7 bases, with 22 bases spanning the gap. The CDR3 covers 17 residues. The CDR3 coding sequence is TGTGCCACCAGCAGAGCTCCGACAGGAGGCCTATCGAGGACCCAGTACTTC. Protein product: CATSRAPTGGLSRTQYF.

The V and J genes are TRBV7-9 and TRBJ2-5, with TRBD1 identical over 12 bases. Germline CDR1 reads SEHNR; CDR2 reads FQNEAQ (reference sequence). The CDR3 has 16 residues. Germline trimming cut 5 bases from V and 5 bases from J; bases unmatched to any gene: 9. CDR3 DNA sequence: TGTGCCAGCAGCGCCGGGACAGGGGGCGTTGGGGAGACCCAGTACTTC. Amino acids: CASSAGTGGVGETQYF.

The J gene is TRBJ2-1, the V gene TRBV5-1; TRBD2 matches 13 bases. This CDR3 has 15 amino acids. Germline lookup yields CDR1 SGHRS and CDR2 YFSETQ. V trimming: 4 bases; J trimming: 9 bases; junction bases outside the gene matches: 7. CDR3 amino acids: CASSTGLAGVSEQFF. As DNA, the CDR3 is TGCGCCAGCAGCACTGGACTAGCGGGAGTTAGTGAGCAGTTCTTC.

V is TRBV7-2 and J is TRBJ2-5; D may be TRBD1 (5 bases). Germline V gives CDR1 SGHTA, CDR2 FQGNSA. The CDR3 is 14 amino acids. With 1 base removed from V and 2 bases from J, the gap between germline ends came to 8 bases. The CDR3 sequence: CASSLGSGQETQYF. The CDR3 coding sequence is TGTGCCAGCAGCTTAGGCTCAGGGCAAGAGACCCAGTACTTC. The full variable domain, in which reference TRBV7-2 and TRBJ2-5 provide the parts outside the CDR3, is GAGVSQSPSNKVTEKGKDVELRCDPISGHTALYWYRQSLGQGLEFLIYFQGNSAPDKSGLPSDRFSAERTGGSVSTLTIQRTQQEDSAVYLCASSLGSGQETQYFGPGTRLLVL.

The CDR3: CASSSRQVWDTEAFF. CDR3 nucleotides: TGTGCCAGCAGCTCGAGACAGGTGTGGGACACTGAAGCTTTCTTT. This chain joins TRBV11-2 and TRBJ1-1, with D possibly being TRBD1 (6 bases). Trimming removed 4 bases at V and 3 bases at J, with 15 bases between. Germline V gene lookup returns CDR1 SGHAT and CDR2 FQNNGV. The CDR3 loop spans 15 amino acids.

This chain joins TRBV2 and TRBJ1-4; no clear D. The ends were cut back, 6 bases at V and 4 bases at J, with 12 bases in the middle. The CDR3 consists of 14 residues. Germline V CDR1 and CDR2: SNHLY, FYNNEI. Here the CDR3 reads CASRGGASNEKLFF. The CDR3 DNA sequence: TGTGCCAGCAGAGGAGGAGCCAGTAATGAAAAACTGTTTTTT.